These 25 T cell receptor beta chains were all obtained from the same sample, sequenced in a study of blood T cell repertoires in COVID-19. Some clones are missing from TCRdb's copy, which holds only in-frame ones; the method was immunoSEQ multiplex PCR. The data contain about 50,000 clones, 84% of them seen just once; the ten biggest clones take up under 20%. What was sequenced was peripheral blood. The source is a man between 65 and 85 years old with active COVID-19.

The chain joins TRBV21-1 to TRBJ2-7; the table assigns TRBD2, which was not confirmed against the DNA. TRBV21-1 is described as a pseudogene. The CDR3 is 18 amino acids. The CDR3 sequence is CASSQRKPSVSTSYEQYF. The CDR3 bases are TGTGCCAGCAGCCAACGAAAGCCTAGCGTCTCAACCTCCTACGAGCAGTACTTC.

The genes are TRBV28 and TRBJ2-7; TRBD1 matches at 10 bases. With V trimmed by 8 bases and J by 1 base, 11 bases remained unmatched. The CDR3 loop spans 16 amino acids. Germline V lookup: CDR1 MDHEN, CDR2 SYDVKM. CDR3 sequence: CASGSPGTGVSYEQYF. The CDR3 DNA reads as TGTGCCAGCGGATCCCCCGGGACAGGGGTTTCCTACGAGCAGTACTTC.

The V gene is TRBV23-1, the J gene TRBJ2-7, with a weak D call TRBD1 (6 bases). TRBV23-1 counts as an open reading frame of uncertain function. Trimming shortened V by 10 bases and J by 2 bases, and 21 bases separated the two germline ends. The CDR3 loop spans 15 amino acids. In DNA, the CDR3 is TGCGCCACCTATAAAGACAGGCTAGCAACCTACGAGCAGTACTTC. Protein product: CATYKDRLATYEQYF.

This clone was detected once. The V and J genes are TRBV2 and TRBJ2-7; 11 bases are a match to TRBD2. Germline V gives CDR1 SNHLY, CDR2 FYNNEI. The J segment lost 3 bases and the V segment lost 9 bases, leaving 7 bases of the junction unmatched. The CDR3 is 14 amino acids. The chain's CDR3 is CASLGGTSGYEQYF. CDR3 bases: TGTGCCAGTCTAGGTGGGACTAGCGGCTACGAGCAGTACTTC. Combining the CDR3 with reference TRBV2 and TRBJ2-7 gives the whole variable domain EPEVTQTPSHQVTQMGQEVILRCVPISNHLYFYWYRQILGQKVEFLVSFYNNEISEKSEIFDDQFSVERPDGSNFTLKIRSTKLEDSAMYFCASLGGTSGYEQYFGPGTRLTVT.

This chain uses TRBV6-5 with TRBJ1-2, with 8 bases fitting TRBD1. Germline lookup yields CDR1 MNHEY and CDR2 SVGAGI. With 6 bases clipped from V and 6 bases from J, the junction kept 9 bases outside the gene matches. The length of the CDR3 is 14 residues. The CDR3 bases are TGTGCCAGCAGAGCCCTCCAGGGGGCTAATGGCTACACCTTC. Translation: CASRALQGANGYTF.

This chain links TRBV30 with TRBJ1-3; D gene ambiguous. Trimming took 4 bases from V and 0 from J, leaving 19 bases between them. Germline loops: CDR1 GTSNPN, CDR2 SVGIG (reference sequence). This CDR3 is built from 17 residues. DNA of the CDR3: TGTGCCTGGATGCCTCGTATTGGGCAGCTCTCTGGAAACACCATATATTTT. Residues: CAWMPRIGQLSGNTIYF.

The chain is built from TRBV7-6 and TRBJ1-2, with a weak D call TRBD1 (5 bases). Trimming pared 0 bases from V and 0 bases from J, leaving 20 bases between. Germline-derived CDR1 and CDR2 are SGHVS and FNYEAQ. The length of the CDR3 is 19 residues. The CDR3 reads CASSLAGRAMRGSNYGYTF. CDR3 DNA: TGTGCCAGCAGCTTAGCGGGCAGGGCGATGCGAGGATCTAACTATGGCTACACCTTC.

The chain couples TRBV19 to TRBJ1-3; 8 bases are shared with TRBD1. V trimming: 5 bases; J trimming: 6 bases; junction bases outside the gene matches: 6. The CDR3 spans 14 residues. The germline gives CDR1 LNHDA, CDR2 SQIVND (reference sequence). DNA of the CDR3: TGTGCCAGTAGTCCCCGACAGGGGCAAAACACCATATATTTT. Its protein is CASSPRQGQNTIYF.

The J gene is TRBJ2-2, the V gene TRBV30; D is possibly TRBD1 (6 bases). The CDR3 spans 12 residues. V was pared by 4 bases and J by 4 bases, with 7 bases between. The germline CDR1 and CDR2 sequences are GTSNPN and SVGIG (reference sequence). This CDR3 is CAWNRVTGELFF. The CDR3 nucleotides are TGTGCCTGGAACAGGGTCACCGGGGAGCTGTTTTTT.

This clone was picked up one time. The rearrangement links TRBV19 to TRBJ2-2; 12 bases match TRBD2. This CDR3 is 15 amino acids long. CDR1 is LNHDA and CDR2 is SQIVND in the germline V gene (reference sequence). Losses at the gene ends were 10 bases for V and 7 bases for J; bases not matched to a gene: 10. The CDR3 DNA is TGTGCCACCCCCCGGACTAGCGGGGAGGGCGGGGAGCTGTTTTTT. It encodes CATPRTSGEGGELFF.

V and J are TRBV4-2 and TRBJ1-3; the D is unclear. This CDR3 is built from 13 residues. V lost 3 bases and J 3 bases, leaving 6 bases between the germline ends. In germline, CDR1 is LGHNA, CDR2 YNFKEQ. This CDR3 reads CASSQAIGNTIYF. The CDR3 DNA reads TGTGCCAGCAGCCAGGCCATTGGAAACACCATATATTTT.

The V gene is TRBV29-1, the J gene TRBJ1-1, with unresolved D. Trimming stripped 6 bases from V and 1 base from J, with 12 bases between. The V gene's germline CDR1 is SQVTM and CDR2 ANQGSEA. The CDR3 is 13 amino acids. In nucleotides, the CDR3 is TGCAGCGTCGTGGTACAGACGAACACTGAAGCTTTCTTT. This encodes CSVVVQTNTEAFF.

The V gene is TRBV3-1 (or the pseudogene TRBV3-2), the J gene TRBJ2-5, with D possibly TRBD2 on 6 matching bases. The J call is uncertain, as TRBJ2-7 better fits the DNA end. Germline V CDR1 and CDR2: LGHDT, YNNKEL (reference sequence). The CDR3 extends over 14 amino acids. The CDR3 loop is CASSQGEARPEQYF. Here the CDR3 DNA reads TGTGCCAGCAGCCAGGGGGAGGCCCGCCCCGAGCAGTACTTC.

This sequence joins TRBV27 and TRBJ2-7; D call uncertain. Trimming took off 3 bases at V and 11 bases at J, with 11 bases between the two ends. CDR1 and CDR2 from the germline V gene are MNHEY and SMNVEV (reference sequence). This CDR3 region has 11 residues. The CDR3 sequence: CASSLGPQEYF. The CDR3 nucleotides read TGTGCCAGCAGTTTGGGCCCCCAGGAGTACTTC.

V usage is TRBV7-9 and J usage is TRBJ1-2; the D is unclear. Germline V lookup: CDR1 SEHNR, CDR2 FQNEAQ (reference sequence). This CDR3 is built from 13 residues. V was clipped by 3 bases and J by 5 bases, with 10 bases between them. CDR3: CASSFPDIYGYTF. DNA of the CDR3: TGTGCCAGCAGCTTTCCCGACATTTATGGCTACACCTTC.

This sequence joins TRBV3-1 (or the pseudogene TRBV3-2) and TRBJ2-7; the D is unclear. Germline V gene sequence: CDR1 LGHDT, CDR2 YNNKEL (reference sequence). CDR3 size: 12 residues. V gave up 0 bases and J gave up 7 bases, with 7 bases separating them. The DNA for the CDR3 is TGTGCCAGCAGCCAAGATGGGCGAGAGCAGTACTTC. It specifies CASSQDGREQYF.

The chain links TRBV7-2 to TRBJ2-4, with TRBD2 matching over 10 bases. This CDR3 region has 16 residues. V dropped 0 bases and J dropped 9; count of bases not matched to a gene: 8. CDR1 and CDR2 from the germline V gene are SGHTA and FQGNSA. This chain's CDR3 is CASSLALELAGSIQYF. CDR3 coding DNA: TGTGCCAGCAGCTTAGCGCTCGAACTAGCGGGGAGCATTCAGTACTTC.

The rearrangement uses TRBV6-5 and TRBJ2-2, with 9 bases fitting TRBD1. Germline CDR1 reads MNHEY; CDR2 reads SVGAGI. This CDR3 has 15 residues. V gave up 5 bases and J gave up 7 bases; unmatched junction bases: 8. The CDR3 is CASSRQGVVVGELFF. CDR3 nucleotides: TGTGCCAGCAGTCGACAGGGGGTGGTGGTCGGGGAGCTGTTTTTT.

V usage is TRBV6-6 and J usage is TRBJ1-5; D possibly corresponds to TRBD1 (6 bases). The V gene's germline CDR1 is MNHNY and CDR2 SVGAGI (reference sequence). The CDR3 contains 15 residues. V was pared by 2 bases and J by 7 bases, with 15 bases between. The CDR3 is CASSYPPGGFQPQHF. The CDR3 DNA is TGTGCCAGCAGTTACCCGCCGGGGGGCTTCCAGCCCCAGCATTTT.

The chain couples TRBV5-1 to TRBJ2-7; 7 bases align to TRBD2. The CDR3 spans 15 residues. V lost 2 bases and J lost 0; bases outside the gene matches: 5. Germline V gene lookup returns CDR1 SGHRS and CDR2 YFSETQ. The CDR3 DNA reads TGCGCCAGCAGCTTTGGCGGCGGGAGCTCCTACGAGCAGTACTTC. It is translated as CASSFGGGSSYEQYF.

V and J are TRBV9 and TRBJ2-5; 8 bases map to TRBD1. With V trimmed by 2 bases and J by 2 bases, 14 bases remained unmatched. The germline CDR1 and CDR2 sequences are SGDLS and YYNGEE. This CDR3 is built from 18 residues. DNA for the CDR3: TGTGCCAGCAGCGTCGGTCTACCCGGGACAGGAACACAAGAGACCCAGTACTTC. Amino acids: CASSVGLPGTGTQETQYF.

The gene calls are TRBV2 and TRBJ2-7; 8 bases align to TRBD2. Trimming cost V 1 base and J 2 bases; bases outside gene matches: 4. CDR3 size: 15 residues. Per germline, CDR1 SNHLY and CDR2 FYNNEI. The CDR3 region has the DNA TGTGCCAGCAGTGAAGTCAATAGCGGGACCTACGAGCAGTACTTC. Translated: CASSEVNSGTYEQYF.

This sequence joins TRBV5-1 and TRBJ2-7; 7 nucleotides line up with TRBD2. The CDR3 length is 17 residues. Unmatched junction bases numbered 16, after V lost 1 base and J lost 6 bases. Germline V lookup: CDR1 SGHRS, CDR2 YFSETQ. For the CDR3, the DNA is TGCGCCAGCAGCTTGAGGCTTGGCGGGAGTGGAGCGGGCGAGCAGTACTTC. Protein sequence: CASSLRLGGSGAGEQYF. Filled out from reference TRBV5-1 and TRBJ2-7, the complete variable domain reads KAGVTQTPRYLIKTRGQQVTLSCSPISGHRSVSWYQQTPGQGLQFLFEYFSETQRNKGNFPGRFSGRQFSNSRSEMNVSTLELGDSALYLCASSLRLGGSGAGEQYFGPGTRLTVT.

V is TRBV28 and J is TRBJ2-7; D gene uncertain. Germline V gene lookup returns CDR1 MDHEN and CDR2 SYDVKM. Trimming shortened V by 2 bases and J by 9 bases, and 14 bases separated the two germline ends. CDR3 length: 13 residues. CDR3 nucleotide sequence: TGTGCCAGCAGTTTAGCGAGTATGGGCCTGCAGTACTTC. Translation gives CASSLASMGLQYF.

Details on this clone: An end of the junction does not agree with germline; a read error may underlie this. This rearrangement joins TRBV7-7 to TRBJ2-5; D is unclear. The CDR3 spans 13 residues. Germline CDR1 is SSHAT and CDR2 is FNYEAQ (reference sequence). The DNA for the CDR3 is TGTGCTAGCAGCCTGAACTTCCAAGAGACCCAGTACTTC. Encoded protein: CASSLNFQETQYF.